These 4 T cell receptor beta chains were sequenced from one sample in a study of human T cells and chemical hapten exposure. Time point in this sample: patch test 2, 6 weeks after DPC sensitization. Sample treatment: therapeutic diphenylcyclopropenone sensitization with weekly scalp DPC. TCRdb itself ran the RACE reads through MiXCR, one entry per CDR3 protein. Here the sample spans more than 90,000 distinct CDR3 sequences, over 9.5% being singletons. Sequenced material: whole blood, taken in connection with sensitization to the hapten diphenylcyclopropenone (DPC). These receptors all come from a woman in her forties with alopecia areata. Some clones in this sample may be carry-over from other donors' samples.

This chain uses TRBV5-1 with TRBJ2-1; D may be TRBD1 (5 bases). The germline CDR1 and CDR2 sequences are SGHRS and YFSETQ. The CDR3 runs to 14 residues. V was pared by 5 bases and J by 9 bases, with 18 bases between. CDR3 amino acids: CASSTGPNQGEQFF. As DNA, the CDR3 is TGCGCCAGCAGTACTGGGCCTAACCAGGGTGAGCAGTTCTTC.

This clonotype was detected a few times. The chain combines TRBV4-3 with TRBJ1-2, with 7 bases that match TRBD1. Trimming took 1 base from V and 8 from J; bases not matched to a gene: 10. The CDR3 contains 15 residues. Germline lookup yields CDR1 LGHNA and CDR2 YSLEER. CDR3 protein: CASSQANRGGDGYTF. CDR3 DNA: TGCGCCAGCAGCCAAGCCAACAGGGGAGGGGACGGCTACACCTTC.

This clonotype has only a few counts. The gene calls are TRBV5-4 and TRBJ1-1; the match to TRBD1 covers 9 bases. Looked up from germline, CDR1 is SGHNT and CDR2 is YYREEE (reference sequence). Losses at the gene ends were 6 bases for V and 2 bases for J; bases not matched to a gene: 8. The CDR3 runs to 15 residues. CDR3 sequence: CASTQDRGINTEAFF. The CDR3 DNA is TGTGCCAGCACCCAGGACAGGGGAATAAACACTGAAGCTTTCTTT.

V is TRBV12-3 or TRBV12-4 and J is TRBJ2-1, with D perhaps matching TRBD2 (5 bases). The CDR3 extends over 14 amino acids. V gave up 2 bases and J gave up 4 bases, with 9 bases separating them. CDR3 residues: CASSLLRGYNEQFF. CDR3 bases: TGTGCCAGCAGTTTACTACGGGGTTACAATGAGCAGTTCTTC.